These 10 T cell receptor beta chains were sequenced from one sample in a study of regulatory T cells in long-lasting Graves disease. iRepertoire HTBI primers and Arm-PCR of CDR3 regions built TCR beta libraries. A single record per CDR3 protein comes from TCRdb applying MiXCR to the multiplex PCR reads. The top ten hold less than 9% of the sample, which has some 440,000 distinct CDR3 sequences, 20% seen once. Time point: persistent/refractory GD, antithyroid drugs over 5 years with positive TRAb. RNA isolated from PBMCs was used to make the TCR library. Sequenced material: peripheral blood mononuclear cells (PBMCs), taken when the disease was refractory, from a patient treated with antithyroid drugs. These receptors were taken from a female donor with Graves disease.

The table lists this clonotype with a count of one. Just one base apart from a much larger clone, this may be a read error. The V and J genes are TRBV28 and TRBJ2-7; D remains ambiguous. Trimming cost V 8 bases and J 6 bases, with 17 bases left between them. From germline, CDR1 is MDHEN and CDR2 SYDVKM. This CDR3 spans 13 amino acids. The CDR3: CASGHFYLREQYF. The CDR3 bases are TGTGCCAGCGGCCACTTTTACCTCCGCGAGCAGTACTTC.

The chain employs TRBV28 and TRBJ2-1; a weak D match, TRBD2 (7 bases). The V gene lost 3 bases and the J gene lost 7 bases, with 19 bases spanning the gap. The CDR3 contains 16 residues. CDR1 and CDR2 from the germline V gene are MDHEN and SYDVKM. Here the CDR3 DNA reads TGTGCCAGCAGTTTCCCCTCTTTGGGAGGGGGTAATGAGCAGTTCTTC. Amino acids: CASSFPSLGGGNEQFF.

The J gene is TRBJ1-1, the V gene TRBV7-2; TRBD1 might be the D (5 bases). The V end was cut by 3 bases, the J end by 7 bases, with 18 bases between. Germline CDR1 and CDR2: SGHTA and FQGNSA. The CDR3 has 15 residues. The CDR3 DNA reads TGTGCCAGCAGCTTGGGGCTCGGGGCCTGGAATGAAGCTTTCTTT. Protein product: CASSLGLGAWNEAFF.

Concerning this clonotype itself: This could be a read error, since a much larger clone is one nucleotide away. The chain uses TRBV30 and TRBJ2-7; TRBD2 matches 8 bases. Germline CDR1 reads GTSNPN; CDR2 reads SVGIG (reference sequence). The CDR3 length is 14 residues. The CDR3 DNA reads TGTGCCTGGAGAACTAGCGGATACTCCTGCGAGCAGTACTTC. Translating gives CAWRTSGYSCEQYF.

CDR3 nucleotides: TGTGCCAGCAGTTTCTGGCGGCAACTAGCCAAAAACATTCAGTACTTC. Translation gives CASSFWRQLAKNIQYF. J is TRBJ2-4 and V is TRBV28; no reliable D call. CDR3 size: 16 residues. The ends were cut back, 3 bases at V and 0 bases at J, with 12 bases in the middle. Germline V lookup: CDR1 MDHEN, CDR2 SYDVKM.

V and J are TRBV7-6 and TRBJ1-2, with D unresolved. The CDR3 spans 15 residues. CDR1 is SGHVS and CDR2 is FNYEAQ in the germline V gene. V lost 5 bases and J lost 3, with 16 bases in between. The CDR3 nucleotides read TGTGCCAGCAGCCCCGTGGGGTATCTCGACTATGGCTACACCTTC. It specifies CASSPVGYLDYGYTF.

About this clonotype: Germline is not matched at one junction end, which may reflect a read error. The chain recombines TRBV20-1 with TRBJ2-2; 11 bases fit TRBD2. CDR1 and CDR2 (germline): DFQATT, SNEGSKA (reference sequence). The CDR3 spans 17 residues. The DNA for the CDR3 is TGCAGTGCTAGAACGAGACTAGCGGGATCCAACACCGGGGAGCTGATTTTT. Its translation: CSARTRLAGSNTGELIF.

This clonotype was seen only a few times. This chain links TRBV19 with TRBJ2-7, with D perhaps matching TRBD2 (6 bases). V was cut by 3 bases and J by 0 bases, with 12 bases left in between. Germline-derived CDR1 and CDR2 are LNHDA and SQIVND (reference sequence). The CDR3 is 15 amino acids. The CDR3 DNA is TGTGCCAGTAGTATTGCTAACGGGAGCTCCTACGAGCAGTACTTC. Translation: CASSIANGSSYEQYF.

This clonotype turned up a few times. The chain carries TRBV5-1 and TRBJ2-7; 9 bases agree with TRBD2. The CDR3 runs 14 residues. CDR1 is SGHRS and CDR2 is YFSETQ in the germline V gene. Trimming at V came to 7 bases and at J to 5 bases, leaving 10 bases not matched to a gene. The CDR3: CASEGAGGMNEQYF. The CDR3 nucleotides read TGCGCCAGCGAAGGGGCGGGAGGGATGAACGAGCAGTACTTC.

The chain links TRBV19 to TRBJ2-5; TRBD2 matches 12 bases. The junction had 7 bases not matched to a gene; V was cut back by 4 bases and J by 1 base. The CDR3 covers 17 residues. Germline-derived CDR1 and CDR2 are LNHDA and SQIVND (reference sequence). CDR3 sequence (DNA): TGTGCCAGTAGTAGGGTTGGACTAGCGGGGTTCCAAGAGACCCAGTACTTC. Its translation: CASSRVGLAGFQETQYF. The complete variable domain, with remaining parts taken from reference TRBV19 and TRBJ2-5, reads DGGITQSPKYLFRKEGQNVTLSCEQNLNHDAMYWYRQDPGQGLRLIYYSQIVNDFQKGDIAEGYSVSREKKESFPLTVTSAQKNPTAFYLCASSRVGLAGFQETQYFGPGTRLLVL.